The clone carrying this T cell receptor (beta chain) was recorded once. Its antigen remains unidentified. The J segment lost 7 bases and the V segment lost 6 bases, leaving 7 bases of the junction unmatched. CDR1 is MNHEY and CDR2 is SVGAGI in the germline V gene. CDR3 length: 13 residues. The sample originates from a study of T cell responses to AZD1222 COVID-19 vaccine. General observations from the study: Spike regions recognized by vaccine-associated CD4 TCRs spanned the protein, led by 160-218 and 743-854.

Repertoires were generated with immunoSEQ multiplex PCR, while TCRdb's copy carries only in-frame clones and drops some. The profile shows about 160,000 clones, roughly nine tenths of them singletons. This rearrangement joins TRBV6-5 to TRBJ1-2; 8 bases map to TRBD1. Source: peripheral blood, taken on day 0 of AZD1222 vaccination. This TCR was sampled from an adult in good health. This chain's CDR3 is CASRSDRDRGYTF. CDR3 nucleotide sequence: TGTGCCAGCAGGTCGGACAGGGACCGTGGCTACACCTTC.